The 22 T cell receptor beta chains listed next were all sequenced from one sample in a study of breast tumors, draining lymph nodes, adjacent tissues. Using its own MiXCR run on the multiplex PCR reads, TCRdb lists one record per CDR3 protein. The data contain roughly 130,000 distinct CDR3 sequences, approximately 20% of them singletons. Axillary draining lymph nodes of breast cancer patients supplied the node samples. Material for sequencing was axillary lymph node tissue. Receptors were obtained from a female donor with breast cancer. Some clones in this sample may be carry-over from other donors' samples.

This chain links TRBV6-2 or TRBV6-3 with TRBJ2-2; 7 bases fit TRBD1. Trimming at V came to 4 bases and at J to 8 bases, leaving 7 bases not matched to a gene. This CDR3 region has 14 residues. CDR1 and CDR2 from the germline V gene are MNHEY and SVGEGT. In DNA, the CDR3 is TGTGCCAGCAGTTGGGCCAGGGGGTCAGGGGAGCTGTTTTTT. Translated, it gives CASSWARGSGELFF.

This clonotype was seen only once. The chain couples TRBV2 to TRBJ2-2; perhaps TRBD1 as D (5 bases). CDR1 and CDR2 (germline): SNHLY, FYNNEI. This CDR3 spans 17 amino acids. Trimming cost V 5 bases and J 4 bases, with 20 bases left between them. CDR3 protein: CASSPFGHPASTGELFF. The CDR3 DNA is TGTGCCAGCAGTCCGTTCGGACACCCCGCGAGCACCGGGGAGCTGTTTTTT. Full variable domain (missing parts from reference TRBV2 and TRBJ2-2): EPEVTQTPSHQVTQMGQEVILRCVPISNHLYFYWYRQILGQKVEFLVSFYNNEISEKSEIFDDQFSVERPDGSNFTLKIRSTKLEDSAMYFCASSPFGHPASTGELFFGEGSRLTVL.

This clonotype has ten or more counts. The rearrangement joins TRBV20-1 to TRBJ2-1; D might be TRBD1 (6 bases). The germline V gene encodes CDR1 DFQATT and CDR2 SNEGSKA (reference sequence). The CDR3 has 15 amino acids. Trimming took off 2 bases at V and 0 bases at J, with 11 bases between the two ends. CDR3 DNA: TGCAGTGCTAGAAGCCTCAGGGGCTCCTACAATGAGCAGTTCTTC. Translation: CSARSLRGSYNEQFF.

As for this clonotype: A much larger clone lies one base from this, so it may be a read error. The chain has TRBV2 and TRBJ1-4; 8 bases line up with TRBD1. The CDR3 loop spans 15 amino acids. Germline loops: CDR1 SNHLY, CDR2 FYNNEI. CDR3 in DNA: TGTGCCAGCAGTGAGAGGAGGACAGGGACTGAAAGACTGTTTTTT. Protein sequence: CASSERRTGTERLFF.

This clonotype was seen more than once but under ten times. One end of the junction varies from germline; a read error may be responsible. V usage is TRBV6-5 and J usage is TRBJ2-7, with 9 bases identical to TRBD1. CDR3 length: 15 amino acids. Germline V CDR1 and CDR2: MNHEY, SVGAGI. This CDR3 reads CASSYSGQGTYGQYF. In nucleotides, the CDR3 is TGTGCCAGCAGTTACTCAGGACAGGGGACCTACGGGCAGTACTTC.

A word on this clonotype: A much larger clone lies one base from this, so it may be a read error. The chain is built from TRBV5-8 and TRBJ2-3; D is perhaps TRBD1 or TRBD2 (6 bases each). Between the trimmed V and J ends, which lost 7 bases and 6 bases, there was a span of 21 bases. The CDR3 is made up of 15 amino acids. In germline, CDR1 is SGHTS, CDR2 YDEGEE. The CDR3 loop reads CASGGVGGPGDTQYF. The CDR3 region has the DNA TGTGCCAGCGGCGGGGTCGGGGGCCCAGGGGATACGCAGTATTTT.

This sequence joins TRBV6-2 or TRBV6-3 and TRBJ2-1; TRBD1 matches at 8 bases. Trimming at V came to 6 bases and at J to 8 bases, leaving 12 bases not matched to a gene. From germline, CDR1 is MNHEY and CDR2 SVGEGT. This CDR3 region has 15 residues. The chain's CDR3 is CASSPQGDSPHEQFF. In nucleotides, the CDR3 is TGTGCCAGCAGCCCACAGGGGGACTCCCCCCATGAGCAGTTCTTC.

In the case of this clonotype: This may be a read error: a much more frequent sequence differs by one nucleotide. CDR3 DNA: TGTGCCAGCAAATCGGTTAGCAATCAGCCCCAGCATTTT. This sequence encodes CASKSVSNQPQHF. The genes are TRBV6-1 and TRBJ1-5; unclear D gene. The germline V gene encodes CDR1 MNHNS and CDR2 SASEGT. Trimming stripped 7 bases from V and 0 bases from J, with 7 bases between. CDR3 length: 13 residues.

The gene calls are TRBV28 and TRBJ1-5; possibly TRBD1 for D (6 bases). The V end lost 2 bases, the J end lost 4 bases, and 12 bases lay between the germline ends. Germline CDR1 reads MDHEN; CDR2 reads SYDVKM. The CDR3 contains 15 residues. This CDR3 is CASSLVSGANQPQHF. The CDR3 coding sequence is TGTGCCAGCAGTTTAGTTTCGGGGGCTAATCAGCCCCAGCATTTT.

Many counts were recorded for this clonotype. The gene calls are TRBV6-5 and TRBJ2-5; TRBD1 might be the D (6 bases). V was trimmed by 0 bases and J by 2 bases, leaving 13 bases between them. The germline gives CDR1 MNHEY, CDR2 SVGAGI. The CDR3 covers 16 residues. This CDR3 reads CASSYSPTGAQETQYF. Written as DNA, the CDR3 is TGTGCCAGCAGTTACTCCCCGACAGGAGCACAAGAGACCCAGTACTTC.

This clonotype was recorded at least ten times. The V call is TRBV6-4, the J call TRBJ1-2; D not resolved. The germline V and J ends were trimmed by 6 bases and 7 bases, with 6 bases remaining between them. The CDR3 has 10 amino acids. Germline loops: CDR1 MRHNA, CDR2 SNTAGT. The CDR3 sequence: CASRRVGYTF. CDR3 in DNA: TGTGCCAGCAGACGGGTTGGCTACACCTTC.

The chain joins TRBV20-1 to TRBJ2-7, with D perhaps matching TRBD2 (5 bases). Between the trimmed V and J ends, which lost 3 bases and 6 bases, there was a span of 9 bases. Germline values: CDR1 DFQATT, CDR2 SNEGSKA (reference sequence). The CDR3 spans 11 residues. The CDR3 here is CSASASREQYF. DNA for the CDR3: TGCAGTGCTAGTGCTAGCCGCGAGCAGTACTTC.

This clonotype has just a few counts. DNA for the CDR3: TGTGCCAGCAGCTTAGATCCCGGTGCGACTAGTTCAGATACGCAGTATTTT. It is translated as CASSLDPGATSSDTQYF. V usage is TRBV11-2 and J usage is TRBJ2-3; D possibly corresponds to TRBD2 (6 bases). Trimming removed 0 bases at V and 4 bases at J, with 17 bases between. Germline V CDR1 and CDR2: SGHAT, FQNNGV. The CDR3 is 17 residues long.

Notes on this clonotype: This could be a read error, since a much larger clone is one nucleotide away. The chain carries TRBV3-1 and TRBJ2-7; D remains unclear. The CDR3 runs 12 residues. The germline gives CDR1 LGHDT, CDR2 YNNKEL (reference sequence). The CDR3: CASSKNSYGQYF. CDR3 nucleotides: TGTGCCAGCTCTAAGAATTCCTACGGGCAGTACTTC.

Many counts were recorded for this clonotype. This chain connects TRBV29-1 to TRBJ2-5; 9 bases fit TRBD1. Germline V CDR1 and CDR2: SQVTM, ANQGSEA. V gave up 4 bases and J gave up 0 bases; unmatched junction bases: 6. The CDR3 loop spans 15 amino acids. The CDR3 coding sequence is TGCAGCGTTGCCTTTGGGACAGGGTACCAAGAGACCCAGTACTTC. Its translation is CSVAFGTGYQETQYF.

On this clonotype: No conserved phenylalanine or tryptophan is present at the end of the CDR3, so a read error is the likely explanation. The chain links TRBV20-1 to TRBJ2-7; 8 bases fit TRBD1. The length of the CDR3 is 14 residues. CDR1 and CDR2 from the germline V gene are DFQATT and SNEGSKA (reference sequence). The CDR3 loop is CSAQQGANSYEQYL. CDR3 in DNA: TGCAGCGCTCAGCAGGGGGCGAACTCCTACGAGCAGTACTTG.

V usage is TRBV24-1 and J usage is TRBJ2-1; 10 bases agree with TRBD2. The CDR3 extends over 12 amino acids. Germline lookup yields CDR1 KGHDR and CDR2 SFDVKD. Trimming took 6 bases from V and 14 from J; bases not matched to a gene: 6. The CDR3 loop is CATSKSSGREFF. The CDR3, as DNA: TGTGCCACCAGTAAAAGCAGCGGGAGGGAGTTCTTC.

Details on this clonotype: Germline is not matched at one junction end, which may reflect a read error. V is TRBV28 and J is TRBJ2-7, with a tentative D call TRBD1 (6 bases). The germline V gene has CDR1 MDHEN and CDR2 SYDVKM. This CDR3 region has 13 residues. The CDR3 sequence is CACSTGQGYEQYF. The CDR3 region has the DNA TGTGCCTGCAGTACAGGGCAGGGCTACGAGCAGTACTTC. Supplemented by reference TRBV28 and TRBJ2-7, the full variable domain reads DVKVTQSSRYLVKRTGEKVFLECVQDMDHENMFWYRQDPGLGLRLIYFSYDVKMKEKGDIPEGYSVSREKKERFSLILESASTNQTSMYLCACSTGQGYEQYFGPGTRLTVT.

This clonotype was picked up many times. The rearrangement joins TRBV11-2 to TRBJ2-1; TRBD1 aligns across 8 bases. Germline V lookup: CDR1 SGHAT, CDR2 FQNNGV. The CDR3 covers 15 residues. The ends lost 1 base at V and 3 bases at J; junction bases unmatched: 2. In DNA, the CDR3 is TGTGCCAGCAGCTTAGCGGGACAGGTCTACAATGAGCAGTTCTTC. Encoded protein: CASSLAGQVYNEQFF.

This clonotype was seen ten or more times. The rearrangement links TRBV6-2 or TRBV6-3 to TRBJ2-2; 9 bases match TRBD2. The CDR3 contains 17 residues. Germline loops: CDR1 MNHEY, CDR2 SVGEGT. V gave up 2 bases and J gave up 3 bases; unmatched junction bases: 7. Written as DNA, the CDR3 is TGTGCCAGCAGTTACGTTGCGGGGGGGCCCCACACCGGGGAGCTGTTTTTT. Amino acid sequence: CASSYVAGGPHTGELFF.

This clonotype came up many times. The V and J genes are TRBV20-1 and TRBJ2-3; D ambiguous. The CDR3 totals 15 residues. V dropped 3 bases and J dropped 2 bases, with 15 bases sitting between them. Germline V gene sequence: CDR1 DFQATT, CDR2 SNEGSKA (reference sequence). The CDR3 DNA follows: TGCAGTGCTAGCCCCCCTTCGTGGCTCACAGATACGCAGTATTTT. This translates into CSASPPSWLTDTQYF.

This clonotype was counted only a few times. A much larger clone lies a single base off, so this may be a read error. V is TRBV12-3 or TRBV12-4 and J is TRBJ2-1; no firm D call. The CDR3 is made up of 12 amino acids. In DNA, the CDR3 is TGTGCCGGCAGTTTAGAGGTCGGTGAGCAGTTCTTC. Encoded protein: CAGSLEVGEQFF.